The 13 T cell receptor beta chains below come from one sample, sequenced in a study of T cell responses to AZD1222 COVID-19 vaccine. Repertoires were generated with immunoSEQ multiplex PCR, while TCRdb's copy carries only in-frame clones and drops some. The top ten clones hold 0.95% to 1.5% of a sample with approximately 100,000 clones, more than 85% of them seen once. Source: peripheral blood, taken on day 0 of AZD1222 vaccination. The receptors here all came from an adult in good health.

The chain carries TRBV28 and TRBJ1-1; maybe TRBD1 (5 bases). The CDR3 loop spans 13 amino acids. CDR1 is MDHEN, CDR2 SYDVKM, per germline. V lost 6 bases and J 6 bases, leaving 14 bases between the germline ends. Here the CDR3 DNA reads TGTGCCAGCAGCTTGACAGCTCTAGCTGAAGCTTTCTTT. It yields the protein CASSLTALAEAFF.

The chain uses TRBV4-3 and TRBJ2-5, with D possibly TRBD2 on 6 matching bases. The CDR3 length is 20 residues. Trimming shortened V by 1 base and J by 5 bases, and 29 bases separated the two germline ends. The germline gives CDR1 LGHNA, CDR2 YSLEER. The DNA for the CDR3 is TGCGCCAGCAGCCAAGGTTCACGGCCGGGGGACTCCGAGGTGGAGGAGACCCAGTACTTC. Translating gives CASSQGSRPGDSEVEETQYF.

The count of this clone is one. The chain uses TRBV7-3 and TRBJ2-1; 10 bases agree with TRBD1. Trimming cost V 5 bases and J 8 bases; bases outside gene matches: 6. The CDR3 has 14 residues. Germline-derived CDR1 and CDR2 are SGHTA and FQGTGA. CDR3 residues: CASSKRDRGDEQFF. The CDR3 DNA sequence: TGTGCCAGCAGCAAACGGGACAGGGGAGATGAGCAGTTCTTC.

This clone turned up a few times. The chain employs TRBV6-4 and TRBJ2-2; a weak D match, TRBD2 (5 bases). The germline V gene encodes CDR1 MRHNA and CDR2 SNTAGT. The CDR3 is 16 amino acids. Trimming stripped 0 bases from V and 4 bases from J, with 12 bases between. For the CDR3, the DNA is TGTGCCAGCAGTGACTCGAAGGAGGCGGGCACCGGGGAGCTGTTTTTT. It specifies CASSDSKEAGTGELFF.

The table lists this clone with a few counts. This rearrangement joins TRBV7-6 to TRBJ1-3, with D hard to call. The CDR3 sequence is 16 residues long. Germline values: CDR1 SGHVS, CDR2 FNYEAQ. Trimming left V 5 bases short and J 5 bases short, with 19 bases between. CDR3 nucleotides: TGTGCCAGCAGCCCCACCCACCCGGGCAGTCGAAACACCATATATTTT. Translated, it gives CASSPTHPGSRNTIYF.

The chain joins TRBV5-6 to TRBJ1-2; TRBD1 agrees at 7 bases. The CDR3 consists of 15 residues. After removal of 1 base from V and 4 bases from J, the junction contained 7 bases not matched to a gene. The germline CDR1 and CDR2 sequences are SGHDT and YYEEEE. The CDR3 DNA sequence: TGTGCCAGCAGCTTGATCGACAGGGCCTCCTATGGCTACACCTTC. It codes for CASSLIDRASYGYTF.

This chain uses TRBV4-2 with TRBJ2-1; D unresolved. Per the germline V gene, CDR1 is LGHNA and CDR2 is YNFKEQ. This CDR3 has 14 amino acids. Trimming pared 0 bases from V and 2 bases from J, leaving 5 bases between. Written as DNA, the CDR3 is TGTGCCAGCAGCCAAGACGGGCCCTACAATGAGCAGTTCTTC. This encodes CASSQDGPYNEQFF.

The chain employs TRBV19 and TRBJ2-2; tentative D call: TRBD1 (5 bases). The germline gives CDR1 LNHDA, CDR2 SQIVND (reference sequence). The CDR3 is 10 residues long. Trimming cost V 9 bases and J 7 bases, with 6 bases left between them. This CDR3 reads CASQGGELFF. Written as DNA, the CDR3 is TGTGCCAGCCAGGGCGGGGAGCTGTTTTTT.

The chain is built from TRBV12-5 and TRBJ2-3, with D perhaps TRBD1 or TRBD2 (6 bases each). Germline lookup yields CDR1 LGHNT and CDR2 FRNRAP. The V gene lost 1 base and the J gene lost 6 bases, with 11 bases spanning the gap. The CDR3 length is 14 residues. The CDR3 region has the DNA TGTGCTAGTGGTTTGGGGGGGGCTTTCGATACGCAGTATTTT. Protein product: CASGLGGAFDTQYF.

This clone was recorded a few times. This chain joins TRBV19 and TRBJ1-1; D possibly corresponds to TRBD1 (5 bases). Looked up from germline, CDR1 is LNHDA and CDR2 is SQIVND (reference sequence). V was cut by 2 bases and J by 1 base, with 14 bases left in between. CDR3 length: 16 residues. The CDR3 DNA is TGTGCCAGTAGTATAAGGGACTGGACTTGGAACACTGAAGCTTTCTTT. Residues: CASSIRDWTWNTEAFF.

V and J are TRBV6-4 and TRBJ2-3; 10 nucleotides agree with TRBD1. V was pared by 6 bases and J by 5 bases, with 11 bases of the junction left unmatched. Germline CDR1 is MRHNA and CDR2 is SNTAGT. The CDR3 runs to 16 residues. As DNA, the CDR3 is TGTGCCAGCAGCCCTACCGGGGGGACAGGGGAAGATACGCAGTATTTT. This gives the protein CASSPTGGTGEDTQYF.

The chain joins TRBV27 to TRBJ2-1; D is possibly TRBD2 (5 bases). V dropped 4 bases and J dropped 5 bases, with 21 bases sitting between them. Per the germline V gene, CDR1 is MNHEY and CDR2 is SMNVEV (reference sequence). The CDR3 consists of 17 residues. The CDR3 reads CASSSRPWGVRDNEQFF. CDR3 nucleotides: TGTGCCAGCAGTTCCCGCCCCTGGGGAGTAAGGGACAATGAGCAGTTCTTC.

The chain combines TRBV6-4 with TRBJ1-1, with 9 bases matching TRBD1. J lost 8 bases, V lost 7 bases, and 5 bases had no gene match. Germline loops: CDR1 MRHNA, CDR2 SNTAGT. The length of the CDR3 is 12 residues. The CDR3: CASMSGTGEAFF. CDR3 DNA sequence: TGTGCCAGCATGAGCGGGACAGGGGAAGCTTTCTTT.